Below are 9 T cell receptor beta chains sequenced from a single sample in a study of human T cells and chemical hapten exposure. TCRdb re-called the RACE reads with MiXCR, one entry per CDR3 protein. The table records tens of thousands of distinct CDR3 sequences, 3.5% to 4.5% of them present only once. The time point is: healthy volunteer bleed at 2 weeks. The total RNA was obtained from whole blood that was not fractionated. The sample was whole blood. These TCRs come from a female donor in good health. Some clones in this sample may be carry-over from other donors' samples.

This clonotype occurred many times. The rearrangement links TRBV20-1 to TRBJ2-7, with a possible D match to TRBD2 (6 bases). CDR3 length: 12 residues. The germline V and J ends were trimmed by 6 bases and 5 bases, with 14 bases remaining between them. In germline, CDR1 is DFQATT, CDR2 SNEGSKA (reference sequence). The CDR3 here is CSADQGGNEQYF. The CDR3 bases are TGCAGTGCCGATCAGGGAGGCAACGAGCAGTACTTC.

J is TRBJ2-7 and V is TRBV6-2 or TRBV6-3; no clear D. The CDR3 consists of 15 residues. The V gene lost 2 bases and the J gene lost 4 bases, with 15 bases spanning the gap. Germline V gene lookup returns CDR1 MNHEY and CDR2 SVGEGT. The DNA for the CDR3 is TGTGCCAGCAGTTACCGGGCCCTACCGAGTTACGAGCAGTACTTC. This gives the protein CASSYRALPSYEQYF.

This clonotype was picked up many times. The V gene is TRBV29-1, the J gene TRBJ1-2, with 7 bases lining up with TRBD1. This CDR3 contains 14 residues. CDR1 is SQVTM and CDR2 is ANQGSEA in the germline V gene. The V segment lost 7 bases and the J segment 1 base; nucleotides outside the gene matches: 9. For the CDR3, the DNA is TGCAGCGCGGGTACCGGGACAGTTAACTATGGCTACACCTTC. Translation gives CSAGTGTVNYGYTF.

This clonotype has ten or more counts. The chain links TRBV20-1 to TRBJ2-5; 7 bases align to TRBD2. The CDR3 covers 14 residues. The germline gives CDR1 DFQATT, CDR2 SNEGSKA (reference sequence). J gave up 4 bases and V 1 base, and 6 bases lay outside the gene matches. This CDR3 is CSARVQAGSETQYF. The CDR3, as DNA: TGCAGTGCTAGAGTTCAAGCGGGGTCAGAGACCCAGTACTTC.

There are many counts of this clonotype. The chain joins TRBV12-3 or TRBV12-4 to TRBJ1-1; 7 nucleotides match TRBD1. The V segment lost 8 bases and the J segment 1 base; nucleotides outside the gene matches: 4. The CDR3 has 13 amino acids. The CDR3 DNA sequence: TGTGCCAGCGACGGGACAGAGAACACTGAAGCTTTCTTT. Its translation is CASDGTENTEAFF.

Ten or more counts support this clonotype. J is TRBJ2-2 and V is TRBV24-1; no firm D call. The germline V gene has CDR1 KGHDR and CDR2 SFDVKD. The CDR3 runs 13 residues. Trimming stripped 4 bases from V and 4 bases from J, with 6 bases between. The CDR3, as DNA: TGTGCCACCAGTGAGTGGGCCACCGGGGAGCTGTTTTTT. This codes for CATSEWATGELFF.

This clonotype showed up many times. The CDR3 sequence is CASRREFTYNSPLHF. CDR3 sequence (DNA): TGTGCCAGCAGGAGGGAATTCACCTATAATTCACCCCTCCACTTT. This chain uses TRBV27 with TRBJ1-6; D is unclear. This CDR3 comprises 15 residues. Germline values: CDR1 MNHEY, CDR2 SMNVEV (reference sequence). Trimming stripped 6 bases from V and 2 bases from J, with 11 bases between.

In its sample, this clonotype was seen many times. CDR3 sequence (DNA): TGTGCCAGCAGCTTAGAGGTAGAACTAGCCAAAAACATTCAGTACTTC. Translating gives CASSLEVELAKNIQYF. The rearrangement joins TRBV7-2 to TRBJ2-4; D gene unclear. This CDR3 contains 16 residues. Between the trimmed V and J ends, which lost 1 base and 0 bases, there was a span of 10 bases. Germline CDR1 is SGHTA and CDR2 is FQGNSA.

This clonotype has a count of ten or more. The junction and the germline gene differ at one end; a read error may be behind it. The chain has TRBV4-3 and TRBJ1-2; TRBD1 might be the D (6 bases). The CDR3 extends over 14 amino acids. Germline loops: CDR1 LGHNA, CDR2 YSLEER. The CDR3 is CASSRGGTNYGYTF. The CDR3 bases are TGTGCCAGCAGCCGAGGGGGGACTAACTATGGCTACACCTTC.